This T cell receptor (beta chain) was sequenced during a study of T cell repertoires in ileal Crohn's disease. The study, taken as a whole, reports: Active smokers at surgery had more clonal expansions than non-smokers. Endoscopic recurrence occurred in every patient whose clonality exceeded 26.8%.

Clones were read by immunoSEQ multiplex PCR, and TCRdb kept only the in-frame ones, dropping some. The table lists roughly 9,100 clones, about 84% of them singletons. Germline V gene sequence: CDR1 SNHLY, CDR2 FYNNEI. The CDR3 is made up of 14 amino acids. Trimming removed 2 bases from V and 2 bases from J, with 10 bases in between. In the case of this clone: What it recognizes is unknown.

Sequencing was done on a sample of ileal tissue. The receptor was isolated from an adult with Crohn's disease. V is TRBV2 and J is TRBJ2-7, with D possibly TRBD2 on 5 matching bases. The CDR3 spells CASSEQSAAYEQYF. CDR3 DNA: TGTGCCAGCAGTGAACAGTCAGCGGCCTACGAGCAGTACTTC.